A selection of T cell receptor beta chains follows, all from one sample in a study of T cells in Graves' hyperthyroidism and ophthalmopathy. TCRdb re-derived calls from the multiplex PCR reads in MiXCR, one entry per CDR3 protein. The sample yields 350,000 or so distinct CDR3 sequences, roughly 17% seen once. Sequencing used blood. These TCRs come from a woman in her 30s with Graves' hyperthyroidism that later progressed to Graves' ophthalmopathy. Both conserved end residues are part of each CDR3. A D gene is named only where the DNA matches it firmly. Only part of the rows carry a size: once, few, many, or a class if the clone is expanded.

TRBV18	many	TRBJ1-1	.	TGTGCCAGCTCCACGGTGACTGAAGCTTTCTTT	CASSTVTEAFF
TRBV28	many	TRBJ1-2	.	TGTGCCAGCAGTTTAGGCCCCAGAGGCTATGGCTACACCTTC	CASSLGPRGYGYTF
TRBV2	many	TRBJ2-1	.	TGTGCCAGCAGTCTCGGGGGACGGGGGAATGAGCAGTTCTTC	CASSLGGRGNEQFF
TRBV6-1	.	TRBJ1-1	.	TGTGCCAACAGTGAGGACCCGCTCGCTGAAGCTTTCTTT	CANSEDPLAEAFF
TRBV27	.	TRBJ2-4	.	TGTGCCAGCCGGGCGGGGGCGCTGGCCAAAAACATTCAGTACTTC	CASRAGALAKNIQYF
TRBV19	many	TRBJ2-2	TRBD2	TGTGCCAGTAGTATACGGACTAGCGGCACCGGGGAGCTGTTTTTT	CASSIRTSGTGELFF
TRBV5-1	.	TRBJ2-5	.	TGCGCCAGCAGCCAGGGACAATGGTCGGAGACCCAGTACTTC	CASSQGQWSETQYF
TRBV27	many	TRBJ1-2	.	TGTGCCAGCATTCCTTATATGGGGGCGAGCTATGGCTACACCTTC	CASIPYMGASYGYTF
TRBV7-2	many	TRBJ2-7	.	TGTGCCAGCAGCTTCCATAACTACGAGCAGTACTTC	CASSFHNYEQYF
TRBV6-1	many	TRBJ1-6	TRBD1	TGTGCCAGCAGTTTCGGACAGGGGGTTACGGGGAAGTCACCCCTCCACTTT	CASSFGQGVTGKSPLHF
TRBV29-1	.	TRBJ2-5	TRBD2	TGCAGCGTTGAAGCTAGCGGGAGGAAGACCCAGTACTTC	CSVEASGRKTQYF
TRBV6-2/TRBV6-3	few	TRBJ1-6	.	TGTGCCAGCAGTTACGGCGGGATCCCACCCCTCCACTTT	CASSYGGIPPLHF
TRBV6-1	few	TRBJ1-5	.	TGTGCCAGTCTAATGACACAGGGAGGGAGCAATCAGCCCCAGCATTTT	CASLMTQGGSNQPQHF
TRBV20-1	.	TRBJ2-3	.	TGCAGTGCTAGGGGTGTGGGGGCAGATACGCAGTATTTT	CSARGVGADTQYF
TRBV5-1	.	TRBJ1-5	.	TGCGCCAGCAGCTTGGTCCCCGGGTTTAGCAATCAGCCCCAGCATTTT	CASSLVPGFSNQPQHF
TRBV28	many	TRBJ2-1	.	TGTGCCAGCAGTTTCGGAGTGGGTGCGGGGAATGAGCAGTTCTTC	CASSFGVGAGNEQFF
TRBV19	few	TRBJ1-3	.	TGTGCCAGTAGTATAGCGGTCTCTGGAAACACCATATATTTT	CASSIAVSGNTIYF
TRBV28	.	TRBJ2-5	.	TGTGCCAGCAGTTTTCGGTGGAAGCGACTCCAAGAGACCCAGTACTTC	CASSFRWKRLQETQYF
TRBV6-1	.	TRBJ1-2	TRBD1	TGTGCCAGCAGTACACAGGGGGCGCGGAGGGATGGCTACACCTTC	CASSTQGARRDGYTF
TRBV4-1	.	TRBJ1-2	.	TGCGCCAGCAGCCAAGAAACAGGAGCCAGGACTTTGTTCAGGGGCTACACCTTC	CASSQETGARTLFRGYTF
TRBV28	many	TRBJ2-7	.	TGTGCCACCGCGACACTGACCTACGAGCAGTACTTC	CATATLTYEQYF
TRBV4-2	few	TRBJ1-6	.	TGTGCCAGCAGCCCCAAGACCGGCTTAATCATAAATAATTCACCCCTCCACTTT	CASSPKTGLIINNSPLHF
TRBV20-1	.	TRBJ1-4	.	TGCAGTGCTAGAGGCGACAATAATGAAAAACTGTTTTTT	CSARGDNNEKLFF
TRBV19	.	TRBJ1-1	TRBD1	TGTGCCAGTAGCCGGACAGGGATCGTCACTGAAGCTTTCTTT	CASSRTGIVTEAFF